This T cell receptor beta chain stems from a study of PD-1 blockade in classical Hodgkin lymphoma. The assay was immunoSEQ multiplex PCR, and TCRdb's table has in-frame clones only and misses some. The sample records about 43,000 clones, approximately 70% being singletons. Every single patient, without exception, relapsed after autologous stem cell transplantation, and brentuximab vedotin exposure varied. The ends were cut back, 2 bases at V and 0 bases at J, with 19 bases in the middle. The CDR3 is 19 amino acids. Germline loops: CDR1 MNHEY, CDR2 SMNVEV (reference sequence). The source was peripheral blood mononuclear cells (PBMCs), collected before the second cycle of nivolumab. The clonotype originates from a human donor with classical Hodgkin lymphoma. The rearrangement uses TRBV27 and TRBJ1-4; D might be TRBD1 (6 bases). CDR3 bases: TGTGCCAGCAGTTTAGGGACACCTAACCCCTATGCAACTAATGAAAAACTGTTTTTT. Encoded protein: CASSLGTPNPYATNEKLFF.